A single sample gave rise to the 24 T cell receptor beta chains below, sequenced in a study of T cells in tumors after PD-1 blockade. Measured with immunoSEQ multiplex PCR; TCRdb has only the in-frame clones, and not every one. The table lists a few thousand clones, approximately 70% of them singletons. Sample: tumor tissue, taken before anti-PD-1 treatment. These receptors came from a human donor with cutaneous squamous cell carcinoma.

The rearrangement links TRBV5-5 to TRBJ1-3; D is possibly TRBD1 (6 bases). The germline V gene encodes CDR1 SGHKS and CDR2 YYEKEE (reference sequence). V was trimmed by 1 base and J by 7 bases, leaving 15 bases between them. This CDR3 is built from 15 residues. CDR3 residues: CASSLFEQGSNTIYF. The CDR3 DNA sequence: TGTGCCAGCAGCTTGTTCGAACAGGGAAGCAACACCATATATTTT.

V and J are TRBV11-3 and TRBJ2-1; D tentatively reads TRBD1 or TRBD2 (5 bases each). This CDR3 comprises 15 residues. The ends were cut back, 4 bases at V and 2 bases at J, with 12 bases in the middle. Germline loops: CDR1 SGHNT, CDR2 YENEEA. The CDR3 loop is CASSSTRGPYNEQFF. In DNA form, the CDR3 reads TGTGCCAGCAGCTCTACTAGGGGCCCCTACAATGAGCAGTTCTTC.

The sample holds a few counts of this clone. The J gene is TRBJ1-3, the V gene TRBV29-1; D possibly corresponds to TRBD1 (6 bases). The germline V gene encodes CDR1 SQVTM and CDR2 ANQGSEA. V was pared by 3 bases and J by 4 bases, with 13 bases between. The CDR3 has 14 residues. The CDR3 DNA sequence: TGCAGCGTTGACTTACAGGGCGGAGGAAACACCATATATTTT. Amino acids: CSVDLQGGGNTIYF.

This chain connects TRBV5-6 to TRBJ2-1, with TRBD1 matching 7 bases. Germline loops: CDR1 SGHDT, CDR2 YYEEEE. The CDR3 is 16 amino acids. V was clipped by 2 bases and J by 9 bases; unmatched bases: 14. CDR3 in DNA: TGTGCCAGCAGCTTTTATGTCACAGGGGATAGACGTGAGCAGTTCTTC. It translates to CASSFYVTGDRREQFF.

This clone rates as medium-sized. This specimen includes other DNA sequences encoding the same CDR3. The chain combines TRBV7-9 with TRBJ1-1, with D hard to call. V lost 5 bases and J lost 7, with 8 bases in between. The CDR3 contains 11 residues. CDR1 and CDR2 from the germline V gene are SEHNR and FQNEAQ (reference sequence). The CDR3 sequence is CASSRSLEAFF. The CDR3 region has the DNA TGTGCCAGCAGCCGTAGTCTTGAAGCTTTCTTT.

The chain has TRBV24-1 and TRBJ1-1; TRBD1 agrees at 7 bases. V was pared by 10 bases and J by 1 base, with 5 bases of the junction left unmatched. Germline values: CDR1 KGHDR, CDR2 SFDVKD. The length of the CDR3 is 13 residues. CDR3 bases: TGTGCCACTAGAGACAGGGCGAACACTGAAGCTTTCTTT. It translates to CATRDRANTEAFF.

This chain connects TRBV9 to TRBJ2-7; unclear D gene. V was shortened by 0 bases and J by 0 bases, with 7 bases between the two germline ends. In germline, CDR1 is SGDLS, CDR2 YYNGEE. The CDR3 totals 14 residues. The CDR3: CASSVGQSSYEQYF. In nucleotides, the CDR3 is TGTGCCAGCAGCGTAGGTCAGAGCTCCTACGAGCAGTACTTC.

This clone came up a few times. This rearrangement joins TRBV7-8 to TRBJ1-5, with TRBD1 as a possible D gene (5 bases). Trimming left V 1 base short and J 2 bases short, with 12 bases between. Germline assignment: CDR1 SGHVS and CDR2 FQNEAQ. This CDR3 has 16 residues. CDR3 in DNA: TGTGCCAGCAGCTTAGTTGCAGGGTTTGGCAATCAGCCCCAGCATTTT. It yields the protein CASSLVAGFGNQPQHF.

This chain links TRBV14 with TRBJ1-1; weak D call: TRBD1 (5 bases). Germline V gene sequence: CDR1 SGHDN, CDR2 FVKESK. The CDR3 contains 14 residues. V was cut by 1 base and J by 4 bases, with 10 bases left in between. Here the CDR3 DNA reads TGTGCCAGCAGCCAAGCCCCAGGGTCCACTGAAGCTTTCTTT. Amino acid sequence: CASSQAPGSTEAFF.

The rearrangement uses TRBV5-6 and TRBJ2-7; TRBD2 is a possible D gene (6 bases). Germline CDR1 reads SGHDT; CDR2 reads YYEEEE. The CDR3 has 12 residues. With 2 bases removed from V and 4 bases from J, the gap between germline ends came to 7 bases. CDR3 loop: CASSFAGYEQYF. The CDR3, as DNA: TGTGCCAGCAGCTTCGCGGGATACGAGCAGTACTTC.

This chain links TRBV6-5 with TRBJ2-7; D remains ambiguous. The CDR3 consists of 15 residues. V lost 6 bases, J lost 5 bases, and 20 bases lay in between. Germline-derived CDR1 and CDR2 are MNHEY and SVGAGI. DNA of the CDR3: TGTGCCAGCAGAGATACTATAGTTTCGCTCCACGAGCAGTACTTC. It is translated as CASRDTIVSLHEQYF.

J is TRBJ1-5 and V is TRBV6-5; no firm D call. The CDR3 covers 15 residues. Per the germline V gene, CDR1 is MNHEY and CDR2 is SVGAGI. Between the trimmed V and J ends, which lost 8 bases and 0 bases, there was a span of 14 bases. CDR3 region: CASRPRPDSNQPQHF. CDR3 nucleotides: TGTGCCAGCCGGCCCCGTCCAGATAGCAATCAGCCCCAGCATTTT.

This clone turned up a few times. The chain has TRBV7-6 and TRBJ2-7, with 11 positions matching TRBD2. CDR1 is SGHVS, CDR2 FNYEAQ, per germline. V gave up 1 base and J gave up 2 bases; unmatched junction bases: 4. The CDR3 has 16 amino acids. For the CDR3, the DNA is TGTGCCAGCAGCTTAGAGCTAGCGGGGGGTCCCTACGAGCAGTACTTC. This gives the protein CASSLELAGGPYEQYF.

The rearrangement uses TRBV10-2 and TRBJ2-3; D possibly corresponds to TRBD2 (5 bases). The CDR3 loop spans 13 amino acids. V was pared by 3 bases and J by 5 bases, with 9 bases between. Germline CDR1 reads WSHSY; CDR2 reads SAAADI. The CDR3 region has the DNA TGCGCCAGCAGTGAACTAGGTCTAGATACGCAGTATTTT. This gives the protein CASSELGLDTQYF.

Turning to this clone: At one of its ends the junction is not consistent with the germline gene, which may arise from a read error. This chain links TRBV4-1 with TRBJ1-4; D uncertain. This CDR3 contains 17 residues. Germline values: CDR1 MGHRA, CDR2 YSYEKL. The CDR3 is CASTQERAAGSDEKLFF. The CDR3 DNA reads TGCGCCAGCACCCAAGAAAGGGCGGCGGGGAGCGACGAAAAACTGTTTTTT.

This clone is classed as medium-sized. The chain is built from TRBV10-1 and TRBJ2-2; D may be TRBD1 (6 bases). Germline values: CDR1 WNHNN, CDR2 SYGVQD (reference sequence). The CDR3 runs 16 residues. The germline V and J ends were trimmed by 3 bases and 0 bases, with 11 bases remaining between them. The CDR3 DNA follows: TGCGCCAGCAGTGATAATGGACAGCCGAACACCGGGGAGCTGTTTTTT. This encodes CASSDNGQPNTGELFF.

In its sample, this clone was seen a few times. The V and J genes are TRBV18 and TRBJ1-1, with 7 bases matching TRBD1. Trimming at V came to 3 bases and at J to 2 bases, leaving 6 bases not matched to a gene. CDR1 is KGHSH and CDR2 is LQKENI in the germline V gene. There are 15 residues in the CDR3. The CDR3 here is CASSPIQGENTEAFF. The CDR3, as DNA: TGTGCCAGCTCACCTATTCAGGGGGAAAACACTGAAGCTTTCTTT.

DNA of the CDR3: TGTGCCAGCAGCCGGACCCGCCATGAGCAGTTCTTC. Amino acid sequence: CASSRTRHEQFF. V is TRBV5-8 and J is TRBJ2-1; D remains ambiguous. There are 12 residues in the CDR3. V lost 4 bases to trimming and J lost 8 bases, with 10 bases between them. Germline V CDR1 and CDR2: SGHTS, YDEGEE.

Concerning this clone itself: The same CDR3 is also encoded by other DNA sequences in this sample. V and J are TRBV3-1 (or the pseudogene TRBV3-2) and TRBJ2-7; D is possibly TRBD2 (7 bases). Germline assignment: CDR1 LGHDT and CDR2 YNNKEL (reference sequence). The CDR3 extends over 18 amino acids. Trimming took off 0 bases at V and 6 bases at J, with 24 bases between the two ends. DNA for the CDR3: TGTGCCAGCAGCCAAGAAGGGTCAGGGGCTCTGGGGGGGGCCGAGCAGTACTTC. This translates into CASSQEGSGALGGAEQYF.

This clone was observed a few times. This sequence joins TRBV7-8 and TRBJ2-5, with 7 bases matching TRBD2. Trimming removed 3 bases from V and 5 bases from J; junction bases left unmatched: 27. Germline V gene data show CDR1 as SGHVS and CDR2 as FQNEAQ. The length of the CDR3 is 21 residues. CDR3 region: CASSFPVLADIPGTSSETQYF. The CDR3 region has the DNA TGTGCCAGCAGCTTTCCCGTTCTAGCGGATATTCCGGGTACTTCTAGCGAGACCCAGTACTTC. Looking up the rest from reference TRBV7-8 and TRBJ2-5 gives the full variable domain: GAGVSQSPRYKVAKRGQDVALRCDPISGHVSLFWYQQALGQGPEFLTYFQNEAQLDKSGLPSDRFFAERPEGSVSTLKIQRTQQEDSAVYLCASSFPVLADIPGTSSETQYFGPGTRLLVL.

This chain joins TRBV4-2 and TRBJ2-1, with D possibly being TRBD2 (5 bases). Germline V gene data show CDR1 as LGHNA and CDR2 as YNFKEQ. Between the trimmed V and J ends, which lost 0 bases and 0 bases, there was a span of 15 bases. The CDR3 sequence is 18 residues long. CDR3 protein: CASSQDLLTGSSYNEQFF. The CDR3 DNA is TGTGCCAGCAGCCAAGATTTATTAACGGGGAGCTCCTACAATGAGCAGTTCTTC.

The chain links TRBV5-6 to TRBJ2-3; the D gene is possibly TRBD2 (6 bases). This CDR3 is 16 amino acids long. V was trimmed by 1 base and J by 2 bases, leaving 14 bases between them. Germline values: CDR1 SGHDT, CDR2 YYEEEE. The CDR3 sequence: CASSLLAGSPTDTQYF. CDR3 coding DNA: TGTGCCAGCAGCTTGTTGGCGGGGTCCCCCACAGATACGCAGTATTTT.

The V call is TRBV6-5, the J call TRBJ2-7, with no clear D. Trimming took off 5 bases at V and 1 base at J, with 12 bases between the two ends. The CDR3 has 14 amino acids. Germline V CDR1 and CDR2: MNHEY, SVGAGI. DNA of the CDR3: TGTGCCAGCAGTCCCAGGACGGAATCCTACGAGCAGTACTTC. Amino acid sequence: CASSPRTESYEQYF.

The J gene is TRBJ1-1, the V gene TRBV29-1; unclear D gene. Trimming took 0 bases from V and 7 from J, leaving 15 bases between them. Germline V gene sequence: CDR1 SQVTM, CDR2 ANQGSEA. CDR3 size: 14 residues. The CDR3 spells CSVEDLGRKVEAFF. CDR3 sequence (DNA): TGCAGCGTTGAAGATCTTGGCAGGAAAGTTGAAGCTTTCTTT.